The entry that follows covers one T cell receptor (beta chain) sequence. Its specificity is unknown. The CDR3 loop spans 13 amino acids. With V trimmed by 6 bases and J by 5 bases, 5 bases remained unmatched. CDR1 is LGHNT and CDR2 is FRNRAP in the germline V gene. The sample originates from a study of immune cell composition in non-small cell lung cancer. Study-wide findings and caveats: No significant correlation existed between pack-years smoked and tumour clonality. Squamous lung tumours showed higher top 10 clone scores and clonality than adenocarcinomas.

Some clones are missing from TCRdb's copy, which holds only in-frame ones; the method was immunoSEQ multiplex PCR. The table has approximately 11,000 clones, 50% to 75% seen once; the top ten hold 18%. Sequencing was carried out using lung tumor tissue. The rearrangement uses TRBV12-5 and TRBJ1-1; 8 nucleotides agree with TRBD1. This TCR derives from a human donor with non-small cell lung cancer. This chain's CDR3 is CASGPTGVTEAFF. CDR3 DNA: TGTGCTAGTGGGCCGACAGGGGTGACTGAAGCTTTCTTT. The whole variable domain, remainder taken from reference TRBV12-5 and TRBJ1-1, is DARVTQTPRHKVTEMGQEVTMRCQPILGHNTVFWYRQTMMQGLELLAYFRNRAPLDDSGMPKDRFSAEMPDATLATLKIQPSEPRDSAVYFCASGPTGVTEAFFGQGTRLTVV.